This T cell receptor beta chain stems from a study of T-cell memory formation after mild COVID-19. In the study overall: TCR clusters were mostly confined to one donor each. Findings and limits, study-wide: CD4+ contracting clones lay mainly in CM and EM, CD8+ ones in EMRA.

This clonotype was counted only a few times. Its antigen remains unidentified. CDR1 is LGHNA and CDR2 is YNFKEQ in the germline V gene. The junction had 5 bases not matched to a gene; V was cut back by 4 bases and J by 8 bases. The CDR3 consists of 15 residues. Constant-segment-primed 5'RACE gave TCR alpha and TCR beta cDNA libraries with sample barcodes and UMIs. TCRdb processed the 5' RACE reads anew with MiXCR; each CDR3 protein has one entry. The profile covers roughly 500,000 distinct CDR3 sequences, with roughly 22% appearing a single time and approximately 12% taken by the ten largest. Input material: PBMCs or a T cell subset sorted from them (not recorded which). The chain couples TRBV4-2 to TRBJ2-1; 13 bases match TRBD2. This receptor was obtained from an adult woman who had mild COVID-19 (a few samples of this study predate the infection). Cell type and time point are not known. The CDR3 reads CASSPRTSGGYEQFF. CDR3 nucleotides: TGTGCCAGCAGCCCTCGGACTAGCGGGGGTTATGAGCAGTTCTTC.